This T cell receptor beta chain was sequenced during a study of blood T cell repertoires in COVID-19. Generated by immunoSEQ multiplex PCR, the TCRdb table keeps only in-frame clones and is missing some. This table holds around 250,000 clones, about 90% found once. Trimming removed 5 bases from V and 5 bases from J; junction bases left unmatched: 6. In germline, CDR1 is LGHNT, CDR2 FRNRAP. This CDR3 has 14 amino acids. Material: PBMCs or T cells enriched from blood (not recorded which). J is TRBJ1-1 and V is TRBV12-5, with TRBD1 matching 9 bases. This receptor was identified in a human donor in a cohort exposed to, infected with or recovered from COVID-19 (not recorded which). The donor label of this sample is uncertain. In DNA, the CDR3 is TGTGCTAGTGGTCTGGGACAGGGCGAGACTGAAGCTTTCTTT. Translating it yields CASGLGQGETEAFF.